These 8 T cell receptor beta chains share one sample of origin, sequenced in a study of blood T cell repertoires in COVID-19. TCRdb keeps only in-frame clones here, not all; method: immunoSEQ multiplex PCR. The table has hundreds of thousands of clones, roughly 80% seen once. The sequencing sample was made of peripheral blood. These receptors all stem from a woman over 75 with COVID-19, enrolled during active disease.

The chain joins TRBV6-5 to TRBJ1-5, with D maybe TRBD1 (6 bases). Germline V lookup: CDR1 MNHEY, CDR2 SVGAGI. CDR3 length: 15 residues. The V end lost 0 bases, the J end lost 5 bases, and 11 bases lay between the germline ends. CDR3 sequence reads: CASSYSGARDQPQHF. The CDR3 bases are TGTGCCAGCAGTTACTCGGGGGCTAGGGATCAGCCCCAGCATTTT.

The chain joins TRBV19 to TRBJ1-4, with 8 bases matching TRBD1. The junction had 8 bases not matched to a gene; V was cut back by 7 bases and J by 7 bases. CDR1 and CDR2 (germline): LNHDA, SQIVND (reference sequence). CDR3 length: 14 residues. The CDR3 sequence is CASMIPGQVEKLFF. Written as DNA, the CDR3 is TGTGCCAGTATGATCCCGGGACAGGTTGAAAAACTGTTTTTT.

Only one count was recorded for this clone. CDR3 amino acids: CASSTTGGLQPQHF. CDR3 nucleotides: TGTGCCAGCAGCACTACAGGGGGGCTTCAGCCCCAGCATTTT. This chain connects TRBV6-5 to TRBJ1-5, with TRBD1 matching 8 bases. With 6 bases clipped from V and 6 bases from J, the junction kept 7 bases outside the gene matches. Germline CDR1 and CDR2: MNHEY and SVGAGI. There are 14 residues in the CDR3.

This clone was detected once. The V call is TRBV7-9, the J call TRBJ1-2, with a tentative D call TRBD1 (6 bases). Per germline, CDR1 SEHNR and CDR2 FQNEAQ (reference sequence). The CDR3 has 15 residues. V dropped 4 bases and J dropped 6 bases, with 18 bases sitting between them. CDR3 bases: TGTGCCAGCAGCTGGATGGAACAGGGCTCTGATGGCTACACCTTC. Translated: CASSWMEQGSDGYTF.

A few counts support this clone. The chain recombines TRBV19 with TRBJ1-1; D gene uncertain. Trimming left V 5 bases short and J 4 bases short, with 8 bases between. The CDR3 runs to 12 residues. In germline, CDR1 is LNHDA, CDR2 SQIVND (reference sequence). CDR3 in amino acids: CASSLSTTEAFF. In DNA form, the CDR3 reads TGTGCCAGTAGTCTCTCTACCACTGAAGCTTTCTTT.

This chain links TRBV7-3 with TRBJ2-1, with a weak D call TRBD2 (7 bases). The CDR3 sequence is 13 residues long. Germline CDR1 and CDR2: SGHTA and FQGTGA. The germline V and J ends were trimmed by 6 bases and 8 bases, with 14 bases remaining between them. The chain's CDR3 is CASSFGGPDEQFF. The CDR3 DNA reads as TGTGCCAGCAGTTTCGGGGGGCCTGATGAGCAGTTCTTC.

The rearrangement uses TRBV4-1 and TRBJ1-4, with D possibly being TRBD1 (5 bases). V dropped 0 bases and J dropped 2 bases, with 7 bases sitting between them. The germline V gene encodes CDR1 MGHRA and CDR2 YSYEKL. The CDR3 has 15 residues. The CDR3 DNA is TGCGCCAGCAGCCAAGATCCAGGGACTAATGAAAAACTGTTTTTT. It codes for CASSQDPGTNEKLFF.

The chain joins TRBV9 to TRBJ2-7; D gene ambiguous. V was cut by 0 bases and J by 3 bases, with 10 bases left in between. CDR1 is SGDLS, CDR2 YYNGEE, per germline. This CDR3 is built from 14 residues. CDR3 protein: CASSVGGTYYEQYF. In DNA form, the CDR3 reads TGTGCCAGCAGCGTAGGAGGCACTTACTACGAGCAGTACTTC.